This T cell receptor (beta chain) was retrieved from a study of OX40 agonist ivuxolimab in advanced cancers. This clone is a singleton in its sample. The CDR3 covers 14 residues. The V gene end was trimmed by 6 bases and the J gene end by 7 bases; junction bases not matched to a gene: 9. Per germline, CDR1 MDHEN and CDR2 SYDVKM. Profiled with immunoSEQ multiplex PCR; TCRdb holds only in-frame clones, not every one. The sample contains around 70,000 clones, roughly 82% of which appear only once. The origin of this receptor is an adult with an advanced solid tumor such as melanoma, head and neck, liver or kidney cancer. The sample in question was CD4+ or CD8+ T cells sorted from blood, obtained in a trial of the OX40 agonist ivuxolimab. The chain links TRBV28 to TRBJ2-1, with TRBD2 identical over 7 bases. The CDR3 loop is CASSPGDYRNEQFF. For the CDR3, the DNA is TGTGCCAGCAGCCCGGGGGACTACCGAAATGAGCAGTTCTTC.